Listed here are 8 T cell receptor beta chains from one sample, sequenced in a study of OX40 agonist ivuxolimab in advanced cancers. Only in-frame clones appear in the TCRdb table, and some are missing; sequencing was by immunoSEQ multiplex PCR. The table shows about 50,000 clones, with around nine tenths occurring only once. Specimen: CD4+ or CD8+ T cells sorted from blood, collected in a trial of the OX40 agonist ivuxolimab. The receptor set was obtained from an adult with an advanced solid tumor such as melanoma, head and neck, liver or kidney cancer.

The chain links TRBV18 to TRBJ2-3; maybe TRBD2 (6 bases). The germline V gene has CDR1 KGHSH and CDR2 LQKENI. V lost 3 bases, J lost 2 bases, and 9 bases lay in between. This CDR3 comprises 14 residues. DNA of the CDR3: TGTGCCAGCTCACCGACTAGTGCCACAGATACGCAGTATTTT. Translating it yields CASSPTSATDTQYF.

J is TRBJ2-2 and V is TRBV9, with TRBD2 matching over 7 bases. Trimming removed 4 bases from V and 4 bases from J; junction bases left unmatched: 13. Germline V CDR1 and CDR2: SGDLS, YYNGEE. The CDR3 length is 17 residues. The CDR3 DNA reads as TGTGCCAGCAGCAAACCCGGGACTACCGTAACCACCGGGGAGCTGTTTTTT. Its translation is CASSKPGTTVTTGELFF.

Here the CDR3 reads CASSRLPPGAYEQYF. CDR3 DNA: TGTGCCAGCAGCCGCCTCCCCCCCGGTGCCTACGAGCAGTACTTC. The chain is built from TRBV28 and TRBJ2-7; no clear D gene. The V gene lost 6 bases and the J gene lost 2 bases, with 17 bases spanning the gap. This CDR3 spans 15 amino acids. Germline CDR1 is MDHEN and CDR2 is SYDVKM.

CDR3 in amino acids: CASSFSGDAGTDTQYF. As DNA, the CDR3 is TGTGCCAGCAGCTTCAGCGGAGATGCGGGCACAGATACGCAGTATTTT. The rearrangement links TRBV7-3 to TRBJ2-3, with D maybe TRBD2 (5 bases). Looked up from germline, CDR1 is SGHTA and CDR2 is FQGTGA. The CDR3 is 16 residues long. The V end lost 3 bases, the J end lost 1 base, and 14 bases lay between the germline ends.

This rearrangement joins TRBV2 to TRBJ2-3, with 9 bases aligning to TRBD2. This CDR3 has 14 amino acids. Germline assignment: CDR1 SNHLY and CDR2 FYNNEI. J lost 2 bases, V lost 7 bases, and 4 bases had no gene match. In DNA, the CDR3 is TGTGCCAGCAACATAGCGGGAGCCACAGATACGCAGTATTTT. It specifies CASNIAGATDTQYF.

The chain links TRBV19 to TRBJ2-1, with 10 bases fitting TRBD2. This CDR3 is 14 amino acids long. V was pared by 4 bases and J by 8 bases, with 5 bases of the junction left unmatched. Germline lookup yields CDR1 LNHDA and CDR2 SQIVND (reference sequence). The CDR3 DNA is TGTGCCAGTAGTACTAGCGGGAGTTTGGATGAGCAGTTCTTC. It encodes CASSTSGSLDEQFF.

The CDR3 protein is CAWEAGSYEQYF. DNA for the CDR3: TGTGCCTGGGAAGCGGGATCCTACGAGCAGTACTTC. The chain carries TRBV30 and TRBJ2-7; 7 bases map to TRBD2. Unmatched junction bases numbered 2, after V lost 5 bases and J lost 1 base. Germline CDR1 GTSNPN, CDR2 SVGIG (reference sequence). CDR3 length: 12 amino acids.

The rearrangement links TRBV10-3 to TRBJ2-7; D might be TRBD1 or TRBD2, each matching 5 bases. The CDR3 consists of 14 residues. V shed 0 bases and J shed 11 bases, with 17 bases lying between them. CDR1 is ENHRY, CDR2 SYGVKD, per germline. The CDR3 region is CAISESRDATREYF. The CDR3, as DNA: TGTGCCATCAGTGAGTCAAGGGACGCAACTCGGGAGTACTTC.